The entry below gives a single T cell receptor (beta chain) sequence along with its context. Sequencing used immunoSEQ multiplex PCR; TCRdb keeps in-frame clones, though not all of them. The table shows over 150,000 clones, with around 91% occurring only once. This entry belongs to a study of control samples from healthy donors and cancer patients. J gave up 2 bases and V 5 bases, and 3 bases lay outside the gene matches. CDR3 length equals 15 residues. CDR1 and CDR2 from the germline V gene are SGHAT and FQNNGV. Sequencing was done on a sample of blood. The rearrangement links TRBV11-2 to TRBJ2-5; TRBD2 matches 12 bases. This TCR came from a woman aged 45-65 years in good health. The CDR3 DNA is TGTGCCAGCAGCCAGGGACTAGCGGGTCAAGAGACCCAGTACTTC. It specifies CASSQGLAGQETQYF. Looking up the rest from reference TRBV11-2 and TRBJ2-5 gives the full variable domain: EAGVAQSPRYKIIEKRQSVAFWCNPISGHATLYWYQQILGQGPKLLIQFQNNGVVDDSQLPKDRFSAERLKGVDSTLKIQPAKLEDSAVYLCASSQGLAGQETQYFGPGTRLLVL.